The 20 T cell receptor beta chains in this list originate from one sample, sequenced in a study of glioma-infiltrating T cells after dendritic cell vaccination. Regarding time point: after dendritic cell vaccination, including at tumor progression/relapse. TCRdb keeps only in-frame clones here, not all; method: immunoSEQ multiplex PCR. The data hold tens of thousands of clones, with roughly 87% observed a single time. The sequenced sample was blood, obtained after dendritic cell vaccination. The receptors were sampled from a human donor with glioblastoma.

The CDR3 loop is CASSQLAGGTNEQFF. The CDR3 coding sequence is TGCGCCAGCAGCCAACTAGCGGGGGGGACGAATGAGCAGTTCTTC. The gene calls are TRBV4-3 and TRBJ2-1; 12 bases line up with TRBD2. Germline CDR1 LGHNA, CDR2 YSLEER. V shed 2 bases, J shed 7 bases, and the junction held 3 bases outside the gene matches. The CDR3 consists of 15 residues.

In this sample, this clone turned up a few times. The CDR3 here is CASSQQGTGSSPLHF. In DNA form, the CDR3 reads TGCGCCAGCAGCCAACAGGGGACAGGGAGTTCACCCCTCCACTTT. The J gene is TRBJ1-6, the V gene TRBV4-3; 9 bases align to TRBD1. The CDR3 is 15 residues long. V was pared by 2 bases and J by 9 bases, with 5 bases of the junction left unmatched. The germline V gene has CDR1 LGHNA and CDR2 YSLEER.

This clone was counted once. This chain joins TRBV11-2 and TRBJ2-1; TRBD2 might be the D (6 bases). Germline CDR1 is SGHAT and CDR2 is FQNNGV. Trimming took 3 bases from V and 3 from J, leaving 12 bases between them. This CDR3 region has 15 residues. CDR3 residues: CASSLAGYHYNEQFF. CDR3 nucleotide sequence: TGTGCCAGCAGCTTGGCGGGGTATCACTACAATGAGCAGTTCTTC.

The chain couples TRBV7-9 to TRBJ1-1, with TRBD1 identical over 7 bases. In germline, CDR1 is SEHNR, CDR2 FQNEAQ (reference sequence). The trim removed 0 bases at V and 9 bases at J, leaving 10 bases unmatched. The CDR3 is 15 residues long. The DNA for the CDR3 is TGTGCCAGCAGCTTAGCGGGGCCGGGACAGAATAAAGCTTTCTTT. Translation gives CASSLAGPGQNKAFF.

This chain joins TRBV12-5 and TRBJ1-6; no definite D call. Trimming stripped 1 base from V and 8 bases from J, with 12 bases between. Germline-derived CDR1 and CDR2 are LGHNT and FRNRAP. The CDR3 totals 15 residues. The CDR3 is CASGLAWVGDSPLHF. The CDR3 DNA sequence: TGTGCTAGTGGTTTGGCTTGGGTCGGGGATTCACCCCTCCACTTT.

The chain is built from TRBV4-2 and TRBJ2-3; 11 positions agree with TRBD2. Trimming took 0 bases from V and 7 from J; bases not matched to a gene: 9. The CDR3 is 17 residues long. Germline V CDR1 and CDR2: LGHNA, YNFKEQ. In DNA, the CDR3 is TGTGCCAGCAGCCAAGAGACTAGCGGGGAGCGCCGAAATACGCAGTATTTT. Its translation: CASSQETSGERRNTQYF.

This clone was counted a single time. The chain has TRBV15 and TRBJ2-1; 10 nucleotides agree with TRBD2. Germline V gives CDR1 LNHNV, CDR2 YYDKDF (reference sequence). The V gene end was trimmed by 0 bases and the J gene end by 2 bases; junction bases not matched to a gene: 1. The CDR3 covers 16 residues. The DNA of the CDR3 is TGTGCCACCAGCAGAGACACTAGCGGGACCTACAATGAGCAGTTCTTC. Its translation is CATSRDTSGTYNEQFF.

The rearrangement uses TRBV5-1 and TRBJ2-1, with TRBD2 matching over 7 bases. The CDR3 sequence is 14 residues long. J was trimmed by 6 bases and V by 0 bases; bases with no gene match: 3. CDR1 and CDR2 from the germline V gene are SGHRS and YFSETQ. The CDR3 sequence: CASSLVGLTNEQFF. In DNA form, the CDR3 reads TGCGCCAGCAGCTTGGTGGGACTAACCAATGAGCAGTTCTTC.

V gene TRBV2 combines with J gene TRBJ1-2; 10 nucleotides align to TRBD1. The germline V gene has CDR1 SNHLY and CDR2 FYNNEI. The junction had 1 base not matched to a gene; V was cut back by 4 bases and J by 2 bases. The CDR3 sequence is 14 residues long. The CDR3 sequence: CASSGTGGNYGYTF. The CDR3 DNA reads as TGTGCCAGCAGTGGGACAGGGGGAAACTATGGCTACACCTTC.

CDR3 bases: TGTGCCAGCAGCCAAGGGTTACAGGGCTACGAGCAGTACTTC. Translation: CASSQGLQGYEQYF. The gene calls are TRBV14 and TRBJ2-7; TRBD1 is a possible D gene (6 bases). Germline CDR1 reads SGHDN; CDR2 reads FVKESK. Trimming cost V 1 base and J 3 bases, with 10 bases left between them. The CDR3 has 14 amino acids.

This rearrangement joins TRBV4-1 to TRBJ2-5; D may be TRBD1 (5 bases). Trimming left V 3 bases short and J 6 bases short, with 26 bases between. CDR3 length equals 18 residues. The germline gives CDR1 MGHRA, CDR2 YSYEKL. The CDR3 DNA sequence: TGCGCCAGCAGCCACTACTTCGACCGTCTTACTAAGGGGAAGACCCAGTACTTC. This sequence encodes CASSHYFDRLTKGKTQYF.

V gene TRBV25-1 combines with J gene TRBJ2-3; 8 nucleotides align to TRBD2. The germline V gene encodes CDR1 MGHDK and CDR2 SYGVNS. V dropped 3 bases and J dropped 3; count of bases not matched to a gene: 5. The CDR3 covers 15 residues. In nucleotides, the CDR3 is TGTGCCAGCAGTGACGGTAGCGGGGAAACAGATACGCAGTATTTT. Protein sequence: CASSDGSGETDTQYF.

This chain connects TRBV2 to TRBJ1-5; weak D call: TRBD1 (6 bases). The V end lost 6 bases, the J end lost 0 bases, and 12 bases lay between the germline ends. Germline CDR1 and CDR2: SNHLY and FYNNEI. The CDR3 covers 15 residues. The CDR3 sequence: CASRGWTVSNQPQHF. In DNA form, the CDR3 reads TGTGCCAGCAGGGGTTGGACAGTTAGCAATCAGCCCCAGCATTTT.

CDR3 nucleotides: TGTGCCAGCAGCACCACGGGGGGACAGGGAAATCAGCCCCAGCATTTT. Its translation is CASSTTGGQGNQPQHF. The chain couples TRBV11-2 to TRBJ1-5; 9 nucleotides match TRBD1. Per germline, CDR1 SGHAT and CDR2 FQNNGV. This CDR3 has 16 amino acids. V gave up 5 bases and J gave up 4 bases; unmatched junction bases: 9.

The chain carries TRBV30 and TRBJ1-5, with D unresolved. The CDR3 totals 13 residues. CDR1 is GTSNPN and CDR2 is SVGIG in the germline V gene (reference sequence). Trimming took 2 bases from V and 4 from J, leaving 9 bases between them. In DNA, the CDR3 is TGTGCCTGGAGTTATGTGAGAAATCAGCCCCAGCATTTT. Its protein is CAWSYVRNQPQHF.

This chain uses TRBV6-5 with TRBJ1-1; 11 positions match TRBD1. Looked up from germline, CDR1 is MNHEY and CDR2 is SVGAGI. There are 15 residues in the CDR3. The trim removed 2 bases at V and 3 bases at J, leaving 2 bases unmatched. The CDR3 protein is CASSYGGQGDTEAFF. CDR3 DNA: TGTGCCAGCAGTTACGGGGGACAGGGGGACACTGAAGCTTTCTTT.

This clone was picked up a small number of times. The chain combines TRBV27 with TRBJ2-5; 7 bases line up with TRBD1. There are 15 residues in the CDR3. Germline CDR1 and CDR2: MNHEY and SMNVEV (reference sequence). J was trimmed by 5 bases and V by 4 bases; bases with no gene match: 10. The CDR3 here is CASSWARGQEETQYF. The CDR3 nucleotides are TGTGCCAGCAGTTGGGCAAGGGGGCAGGAGGAGACCCAGTACTTC.

V gene TRBV27 combines with J gene TRBJ2-5; weak D call: TRBD1 (5 bases). The DNA matches TRBJ2-7 better at its end, which makes the J call doubtful. Germline lookup yields CDR1 MNHEY and CDR2 SMNVEV (reference sequence). CDR3 length equals 14 residues. The CDR3 protein is CASSLSRESYEQYF. CDR3 in DNA: TGTGCCAGCAGTTTGTCCAGGGAATCCTACGAGCAGTACTTC.

This clone has a single count. The V and J genes are TRBV5-1 and TRBJ1-2, with 9 positions matching TRBD1. CDR1 is SGHRS and CDR2 is YFSETQ in the germline V gene. V was pared by 3 bases and J by 7 bases, with 1 base of the junction left unmatched. The CDR3 is 12 amino acids. The CDR3 reads CASSSTGGGYTF. CDR3 sequence (DNA): TGCGCCAGCAGCTCGACAGGGGGTGGCTACACCTTC.

The chain recombines TRBV14 with TRBJ2-7; the D gene is possibly TRBD1 (5 bases). Germline CDR1 and CDR2: SGHDN and FVKESK. The CDR3 consists of 15 residues. V gave up 1 base and J gave up 4 bases, with 14 bases separating them. This CDR3 reads CASSQVAGPGYEQYF. The CDR3 DNA follows: TGTGCCAGCAGCCAAGTAGCAGGGCCTGGGTACGAGCAGTACTTC.